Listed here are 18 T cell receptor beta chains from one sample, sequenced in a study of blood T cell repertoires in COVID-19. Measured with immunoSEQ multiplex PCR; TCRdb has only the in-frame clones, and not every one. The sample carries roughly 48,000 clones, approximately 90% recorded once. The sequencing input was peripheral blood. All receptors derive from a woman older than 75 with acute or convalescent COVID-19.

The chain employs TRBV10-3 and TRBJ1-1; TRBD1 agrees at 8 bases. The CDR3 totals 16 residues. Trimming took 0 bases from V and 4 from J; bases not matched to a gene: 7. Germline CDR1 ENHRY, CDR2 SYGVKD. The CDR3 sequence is CAISESAGGLGTEAFF. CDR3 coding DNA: TGTGCCATCAGTGAGTCGGCAGGGGGCCTGGGCACTGAAGCTTTCTTT.

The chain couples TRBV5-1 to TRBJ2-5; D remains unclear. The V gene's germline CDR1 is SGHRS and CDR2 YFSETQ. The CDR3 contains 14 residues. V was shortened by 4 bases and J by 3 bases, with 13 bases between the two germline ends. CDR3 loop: CASSPGVQKETQYF. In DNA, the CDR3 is TGCGCCAGCAGCCCCGGAGTACAAAAAGAGACCCAGTACTTC.

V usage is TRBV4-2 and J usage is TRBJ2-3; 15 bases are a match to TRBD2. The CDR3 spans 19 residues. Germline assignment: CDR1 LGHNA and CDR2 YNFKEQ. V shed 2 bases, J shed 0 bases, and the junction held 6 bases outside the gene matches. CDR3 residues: CASSQPTGLAGGSTDTQYF. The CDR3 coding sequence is TGTGCCAGCAGCCAACCAACCGGACTAGCGGGGGGGAGCACAGATACGCAGTATTTT.

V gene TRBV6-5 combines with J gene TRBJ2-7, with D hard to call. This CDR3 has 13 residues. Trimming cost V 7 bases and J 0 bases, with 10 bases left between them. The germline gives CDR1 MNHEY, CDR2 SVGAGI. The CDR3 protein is CASIEPGSYEQYV. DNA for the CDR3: TGTGCCAGCATCGAGCCCGGCTCCTACGAGCAGTACGTC.

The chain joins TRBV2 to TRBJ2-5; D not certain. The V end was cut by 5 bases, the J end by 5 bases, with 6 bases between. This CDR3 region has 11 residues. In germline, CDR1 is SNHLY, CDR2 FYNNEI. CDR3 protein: CASSYLETQYF. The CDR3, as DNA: TGTGCCAGCAGTTACTTGGAGACCCAGTACTTC. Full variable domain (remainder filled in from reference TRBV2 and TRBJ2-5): EPEVTQTPSHQVTQMGQEVILRCVPISNHLYFYWYRQILGQKVEFLVSFYNNEISEKSEIFDDQFSVERPDGSNFTLKIRSTKLEDSAMYFCASSYLETQYFGPGTRLLVL.

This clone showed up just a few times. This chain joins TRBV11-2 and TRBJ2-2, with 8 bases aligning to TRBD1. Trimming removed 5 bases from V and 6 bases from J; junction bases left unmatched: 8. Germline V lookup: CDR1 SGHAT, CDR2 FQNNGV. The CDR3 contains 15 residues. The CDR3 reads CASSGGRGLAGELFF. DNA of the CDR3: TGTGCCAGCAGCGGGGGCAGGGGGCTCGCCGGGGAGCTGTTTTTT.

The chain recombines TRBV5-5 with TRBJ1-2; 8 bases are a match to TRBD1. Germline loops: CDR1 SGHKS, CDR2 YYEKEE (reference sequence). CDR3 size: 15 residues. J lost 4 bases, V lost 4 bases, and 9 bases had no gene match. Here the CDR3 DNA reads TGTGCCAGCAGCGAGGGACAGGCGAGGGGCTATGGCTACACCTTC. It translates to CASSEGQARGYGYTF.

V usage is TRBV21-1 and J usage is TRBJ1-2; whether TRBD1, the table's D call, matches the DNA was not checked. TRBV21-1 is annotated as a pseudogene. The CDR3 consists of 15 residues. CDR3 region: CASSSLGQGADGYTF. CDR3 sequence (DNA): TGTGCCAGCAGCAGCCTGGGACAGGGGGCGGACGGCTACACCTTC.

The CDR3 is CASSELGQGVSGYTF. The CDR3 bases are TGTGCCAGCAGTGAATTGGGACAGGGGGTTTCTGGCTACACCTTC. V usage is TRBV6-1 and J usage is TRBJ1-2; TRBD1 agrees at 11 bases. J gave up 7 bases and V 2 bases, and 6 bases lay outside the gene matches. Germline V lookup: CDR1 MNHNS, CDR2 SASEGT. The CDR3 contains 15 residues.

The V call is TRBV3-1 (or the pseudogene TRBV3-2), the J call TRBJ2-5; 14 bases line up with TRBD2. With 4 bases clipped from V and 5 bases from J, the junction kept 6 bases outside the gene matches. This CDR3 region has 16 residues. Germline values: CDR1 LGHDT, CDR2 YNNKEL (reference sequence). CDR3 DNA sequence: TGTGCCAGCAGCCCTCGACTAGCGGGGGGGGAGGAGACCCAGTACTTC. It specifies CASSPRLAGGEETQYF.

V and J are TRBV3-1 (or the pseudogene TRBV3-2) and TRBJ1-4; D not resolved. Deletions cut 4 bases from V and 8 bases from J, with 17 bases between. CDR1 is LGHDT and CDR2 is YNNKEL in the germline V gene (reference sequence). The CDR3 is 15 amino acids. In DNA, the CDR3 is TGTGCCAGCAGCCCCGACCGAGAAGGAGAAGAAAAACTGTTTTTT. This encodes CASSPDREGEEKLFF.

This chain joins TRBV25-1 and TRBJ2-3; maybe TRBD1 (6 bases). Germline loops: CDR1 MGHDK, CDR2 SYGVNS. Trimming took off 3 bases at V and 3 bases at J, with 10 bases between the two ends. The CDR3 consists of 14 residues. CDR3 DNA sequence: TGTGCCAGCAGTGACCCCGACAGGACAGATACGCAGTATTTT. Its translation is CASSDPDRTDTQYF.

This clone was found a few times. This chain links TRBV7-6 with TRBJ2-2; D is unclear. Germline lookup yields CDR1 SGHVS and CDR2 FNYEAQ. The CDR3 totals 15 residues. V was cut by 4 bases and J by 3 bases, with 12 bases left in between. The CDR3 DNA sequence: TGTGCCAGCAGCTCCTCCCTAGGTTACACCGGGGAGCTGTTTTTT. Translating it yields CASSSSLGYTGELFF.

In DNA, the CDR3 is TGTGCCAGTAGTCGCGGGACAGGGGACACTGAAGCTTTCTTT. Translation: CASSRGTGDTEAFF. The chain joins TRBV19 to TRBJ1-1; 10 bases match TRBD1. Germline V lookup: CDR1 LNHDA, CDR2 SQIVND (reference sequence). The V segment lost 5 bases and the J segment 3 bases; nucleotides outside the gene matches: 3. This CDR3 has 14 amino acids. The whole variable domain, filled in from reference TRBV19 and TRBJ1-1, reads DGGITQSPKYLFRKEGQNVTLSCEQNLNHDAMYWYRQDPGQGLRLIYYSQIVNDFQKGDIAEGYSVSREKKESFPLTVTSAQKNPTAFYLCASSRGTGDTEAFFGQGTRLTVV.

CDR3 region: CASRTSGGGDTQYF. CDR3 DNA sequence: TGTGCCAGCCGGACTAGCGGGGGAGGGGATACGCAGTATTTT. The V and J genes are TRBV19 and TRBJ2-3; 13 positions agree with TRBD2. J gave up 6 bases and V 9 bases, and 6 bases lay outside the gene matches. The CDR3 covers 14 residues. Germline CDR1 and CDR2: LNHDA and SQIVND (reference sequence).

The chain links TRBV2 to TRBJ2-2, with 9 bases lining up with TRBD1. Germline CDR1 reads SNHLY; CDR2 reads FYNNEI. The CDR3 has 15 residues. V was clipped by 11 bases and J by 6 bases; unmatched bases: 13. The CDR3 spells CAASSGTGFSGELFF. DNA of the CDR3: TGTGCCGCTTCATCCGGGACAGGGTTTTCCGGGGAGCTGTTTTTT.

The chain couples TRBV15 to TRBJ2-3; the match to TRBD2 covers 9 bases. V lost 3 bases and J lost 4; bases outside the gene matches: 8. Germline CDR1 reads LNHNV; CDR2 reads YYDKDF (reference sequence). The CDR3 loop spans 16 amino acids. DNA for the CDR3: TGTGCCACCAGCAGGGACAGCGGGGGGAGAGCAGATACGCAGTATTTT. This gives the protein CATSRDSGGRADTQYF.

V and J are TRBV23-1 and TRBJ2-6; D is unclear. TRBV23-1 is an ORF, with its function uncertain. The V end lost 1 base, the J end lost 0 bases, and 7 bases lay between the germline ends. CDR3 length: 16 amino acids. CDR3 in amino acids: CASSQFVASGANVLTF. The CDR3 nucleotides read TGCGCCAGCAGTCAATTCGTGGCCTCTGGGGCCAACGTCCTGACTTTC.